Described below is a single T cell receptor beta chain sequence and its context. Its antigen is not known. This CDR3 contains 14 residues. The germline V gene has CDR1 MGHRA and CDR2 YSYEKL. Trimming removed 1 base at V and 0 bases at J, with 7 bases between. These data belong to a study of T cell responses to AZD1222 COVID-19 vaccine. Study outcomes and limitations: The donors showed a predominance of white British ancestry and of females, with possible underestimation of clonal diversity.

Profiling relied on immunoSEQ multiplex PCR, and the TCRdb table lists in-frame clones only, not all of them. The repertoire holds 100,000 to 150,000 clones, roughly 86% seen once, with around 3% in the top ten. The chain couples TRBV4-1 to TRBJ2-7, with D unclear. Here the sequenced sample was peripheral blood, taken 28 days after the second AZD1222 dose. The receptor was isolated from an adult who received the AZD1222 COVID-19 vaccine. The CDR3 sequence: CASSQGGSSYEQYF. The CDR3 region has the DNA TGCGCCAGCAGCCAAGGGGGATCCTCCTACGAGCAGTACTTC.